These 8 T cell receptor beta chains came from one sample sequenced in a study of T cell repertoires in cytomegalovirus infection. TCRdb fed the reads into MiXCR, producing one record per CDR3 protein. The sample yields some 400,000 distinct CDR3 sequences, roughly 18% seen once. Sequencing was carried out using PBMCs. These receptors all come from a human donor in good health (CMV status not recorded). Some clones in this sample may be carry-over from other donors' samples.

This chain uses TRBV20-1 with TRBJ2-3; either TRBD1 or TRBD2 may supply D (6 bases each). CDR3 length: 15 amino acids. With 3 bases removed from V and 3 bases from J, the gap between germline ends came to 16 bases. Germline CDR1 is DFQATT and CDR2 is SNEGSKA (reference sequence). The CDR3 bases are TGCAGTGCTAGCGGGAGTGGGGGCGCGACAGATACGCAGTATTTT. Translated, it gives CSASGSGGATDTQYF.

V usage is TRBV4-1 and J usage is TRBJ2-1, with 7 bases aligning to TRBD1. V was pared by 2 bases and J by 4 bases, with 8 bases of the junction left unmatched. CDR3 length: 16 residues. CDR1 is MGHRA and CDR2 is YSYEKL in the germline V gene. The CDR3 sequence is CASSQSGTVFYNEQFF. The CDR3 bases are TGCGCCAGCAGCCAATCCGGGACAGTTTTTTACAATGAGCAGTTCTTC.

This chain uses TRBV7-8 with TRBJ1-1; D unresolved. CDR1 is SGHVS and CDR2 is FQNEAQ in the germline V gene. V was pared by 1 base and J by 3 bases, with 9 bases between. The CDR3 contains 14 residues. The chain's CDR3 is CASSLVVGYTEAFF. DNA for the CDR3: TGTGCCAGCAGCTTAGTCGTAGGGTACACTGAAGCTTTCTTT.

This chain's CDR3 is CASSPRGAGPNTDTQYF. In DNA, the CDR3 is TGTGCCAGCAGCCCCAGGGGCGCGGGGCCCAATACAGATACGCAGTATTTT. This chain links TRBV7-9 with TRBJ2-3, with D tentatively TRBD1 or TRBD2 (6 bases each). The CDR3 loop spans 17 amino acids. Trimming left V 5 bases short and J 3 bases short, with 21 bases between. The germline CDR1 and CDR2 sequences are SEHNR and FQNEAQ (reference sequence).

CDR3 sequence reads: CASSFGTGFYEQYF. CDR3 DNA: TGTGCCAGCAGCTTCGGGACAGGGTTCTACGAGCAGTACTTC. V and J are TRBV11-2 and TRBJ2-7; 9 positions match TRBD1. Germline V CDR1 and CDR2: SGHAT, FQNNGV. The CDR3 covers 14 residues. V shed 3 bases, J shed 3 bases, and the junction held 3 bases outside the gene matches.

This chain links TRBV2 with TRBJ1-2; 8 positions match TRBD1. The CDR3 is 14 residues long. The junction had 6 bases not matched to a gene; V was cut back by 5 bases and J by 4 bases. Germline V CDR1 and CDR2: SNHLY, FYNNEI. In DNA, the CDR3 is TGTGCCAGCAGTTACCAGGGGGCTGTCTATGGCTACACCTTC. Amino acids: CASSYQGAVYGYTF.

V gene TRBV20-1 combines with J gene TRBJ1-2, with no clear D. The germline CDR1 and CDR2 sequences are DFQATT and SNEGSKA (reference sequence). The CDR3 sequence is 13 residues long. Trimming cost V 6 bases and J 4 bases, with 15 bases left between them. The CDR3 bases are TGCAGTGCGAGACTGGGTTCGGCCTATGGCTACACCTTC. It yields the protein CSARLGSAYGYTF.

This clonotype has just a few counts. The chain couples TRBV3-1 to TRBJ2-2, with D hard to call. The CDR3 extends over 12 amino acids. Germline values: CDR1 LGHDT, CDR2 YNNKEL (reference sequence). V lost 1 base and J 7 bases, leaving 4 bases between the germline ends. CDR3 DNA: TGTGCCAGCAGCCAAGTGAACGGGGAGCTGTTTTTT. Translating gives CASSQVNGELFF. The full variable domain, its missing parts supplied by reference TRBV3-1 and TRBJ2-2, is DTAVSQTPKYLVTQMGNDKSIKCEQNLGHDTMYWYKQDSKKFLKIMFSYNNKELIINETVPNRFSPKSPDKAHLNLHINSLELGDSAVYFCASSQVNGELFFGEGSRLTVL.